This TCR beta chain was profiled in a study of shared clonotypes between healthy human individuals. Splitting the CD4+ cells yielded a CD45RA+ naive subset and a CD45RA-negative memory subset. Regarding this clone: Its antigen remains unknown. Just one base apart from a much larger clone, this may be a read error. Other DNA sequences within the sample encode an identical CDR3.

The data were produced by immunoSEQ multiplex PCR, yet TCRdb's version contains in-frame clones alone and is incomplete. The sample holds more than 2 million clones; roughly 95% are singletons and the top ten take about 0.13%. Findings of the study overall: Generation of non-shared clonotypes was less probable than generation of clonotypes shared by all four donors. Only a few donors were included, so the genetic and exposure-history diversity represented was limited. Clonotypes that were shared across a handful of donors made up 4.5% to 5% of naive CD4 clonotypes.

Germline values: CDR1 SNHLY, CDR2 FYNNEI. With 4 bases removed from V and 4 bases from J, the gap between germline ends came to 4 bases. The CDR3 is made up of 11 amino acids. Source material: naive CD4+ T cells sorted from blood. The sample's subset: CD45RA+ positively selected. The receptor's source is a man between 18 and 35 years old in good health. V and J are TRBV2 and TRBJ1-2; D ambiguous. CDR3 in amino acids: CASSGTYGYTF. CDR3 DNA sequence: TGTGCCAGCAGTGGGACCTATGGCTACACCTTC.